Below are 22 T cell receptor beta chains sequenced from a single sample in a study of cytomegalovirus exposure and HLA in healthy donors. 13 Jbeta primers and 60 Vbeta primers were used for the PCR. Clones were sequenced by immunoSEQ multiplex PCR, and TCRdb holds only the in-frame ones, with some missing. Here the sample spans approximately 120,000 clones, roughly 79% being singletons. The sequencing input was PBMCs. Receptor source: a woman between 50 and 59 years old in good health and CMV-seropositive.

This chain links TRBV7-2 with TRBJ2-1; D remains unclear. The V gene lost 7 bases and the J gene lost 0 bases, with 13 bases spanning the gap. This CDR3 region has 15 residues. Germline loops: CDR1 SGHTA, CDR2 FQGNSA. The CDR3 loop reads CASTFDSSSYNEQFF. DNA of the CDR3: TGTGCCAGCACCTTCGACTCTTCCTCCTACAATGAGCAGTTCTTC. Looking up the rest from reference TRBV7-2 and TRBJ2-1 gives the full variable domain: GAGVSQSPSNKVTEKGKDVELRCDPISGHTALYWYRQSLGQGLEFLIYFQGNSAPDKSGLPSDRFSAERTGGSVSTLTIQRTQQEDSAVYLCASTFDSSSYNEQFFGPGTRLTVL.

This rearrangement joins TRBV5-4 to TRBJ1-2; 8 bases are shared with TRBD1. The junction had 3 bases not matched to a gene; V was cut back by 0 bases and J by 8 bases. The CDR3 has 13 amino acids. Germline CDR1 is SGHNT and CDR2 is YYREEE (reference sequence). CDR3 DNA sequence: TGTGCCAGCAGCTTGGAACAGGGGGACGGCTACACCTTC. It specifies CASSLEQGDGYTF.

This chain uses TRBV13 with TRBJ2-1; 8 positions match TRBD1. V lost 5 bases, J lost 0 bases, and 3 bases stayed unmatched. Germline V gene lookup returns CDR1 PRHDT and CDR2 FYEKMQ (reference sequence). The length of the CDR3 is 15 residues. DNA of the CDR3: TGTGCCAGCAGCGCCACAGGGGGCTCCTACAATGAGCAGTTCTTC. Its translation is CASSATGGSYNEQFF.

The chain has TRBV11-2 and TRBJ1-6; D call uncertain. In germline, CDR1 is SGHAT, CDR2 FQNNGV. CDR3 length: 17 amino acids. Trimming cost V 2 bases and J 7 bases, with 18 bases left between them. This CDR3 reads CASSLNVQRVGNSPLHF. CDR3 sequence (DNA): TGTGCCAGCAGCTTAAACGTCCAGAGGGTAGGGAATTCACCCCTCCACTTT.

The chain employs TRBV19 and TRBJ2-3; 10 bases agree with TRBD1. There are 15 residues in the CDR3. Per germline, CDR1 LNHDA and CDR2 SQIVND (reference sequence). The ends lost 6 bases at V and 4 bases at J; junction bases unmatched: 7. CDR3 DNA sequence: TGTGCCAGTAGCCCGGGACAGGGGTCCGCAGATACGCAGTATTTT. Translated: CASSPGQGSADTQYF.

The V gene is TRBV2, the J gene TRBJ2-7; 8 positions match TRBD1. Trimming removed 5 bases from V and 7 bases from J; junction bases left unmatched: 4. The CDR3 totals 12 residues. Germline V gives CDR1 SNHLY, CDR2 FYNNEI. The DNA of the CDR3 is TGTGCCAGCAGTTCCAGGGGGCGGGAGCAGTACTTC. Translated, it gives CASSSRGREQYF.

About this clone: At one end the junction does not follow the germline gene, possibly because of a read error. This sequence joins TRBV7-7 and TRBJ2-6; no clear D gene. The germline CDR1 and CDR2 sequences are SSHAT and FNYEAQ (reference sequence). The CDR3 totals 13 residues. CDR3 amino acids: CASSPLGANVLTF. CDR3 in DNA: TGTGCTAGCAGCCCCCTCGGGGCCAACGTCCTGACTTTC.

The chain couples TRBV5-6 to TRBJ2-1, with TRBD2 matching over 14 bases. V dropped 4 bases and J dropped 1; count of bases not matched to a gene: 7. CDR3 size: 18 residues. CDR1 and CDR2 from the germline V gene are SGHDT and YYEEEE. CDR3 in DNA: TGTGCCAGCAGCACAGGACTAGCGGGAGGAGGATCCTACAATGAGCAGTTCTTC. Its protein product is CASSTGLAGGGSYNEQFF.

V usage is TRBV9 and J usage is TRBJ2-7; TRBD1 might be the D (5 bases). Germline CDR1 is SGDLS and CDR2 is YYNGEE. This CDR3 spans 13 amino acids. Trimming shortened V by 3 bases and J by 4 bases, and 11 bases separated the two germline ends. CDR3 sequence (DNA): TGTGCCAGCAGCGAGGGGAAGGGGTACGAGCAGTACTTC. Protein: CASSEGKGYEQYF.

V is TRBV7-9 and J is TRBJ2-5; 7 nucleotides align to TRBD1. Germline-derived CDR1 and CDR2 are SEHNR and FQNEAQ (reference sequence). The CDR3 runs 15 residues. V was clipped by 5 bases and J by 5 bases; unmatched bases: 11. CDR3 protein: CASSPRPARGETQYF. CDR3 nucleotide sequence: TGTGCCAGCAGCCCCCGCCCGGCCAGGGGGGAGACCCAGTACTTC.

This clone was counted between two and nine times. The J gene is TRBJ1-1, the V gene TRBV20-1; D gene unclear. The germline V gene has CDR1 DFQATT and CDR2 SNEGSKA (reference sequence). The CDR3 extends over 10 amino acids. V was shortened by 6 bases and J by 8 bases, with 10 bases between the two germline ends. The CDR3 protein is CSAPRGEAFF. The CDR3 region has the DNA TGCAGTGCCCCCCGGGGAGAAGCTTTCTTT.

The CDR3 reads CASSPRTGPGYTF. CDR3 in DNA: TGTGCCAGCAGCCCCAGGACAGGGCCGGGCTACACCTTC. The chain couples TRBV7-2 to TRBJ1-2; TRBD1 aligns across 8 bases. The CDR3 length is 13 residues. Germline CDR1 is SGHTA and CDR2 is FQGNSA. V trimming: 5 bases; J trimming: 8 bases; junction bases outside the gene matches: 7.

The V call is TRBV7-8, the J call TRBJ2-2; D is possibly TRBD1 (5 bases). The CDR3 has 16 residues. Germline V lookup: CDR1 SGHVS, CDR2 FQNEAQ. V was shortened by 2 bases and J by 2 bases, with 12 bases between the two germline ends. The CDR3 here is CASSLYTGVNTGELFF. DNA for the CDR3: TGTGCCAGCAGCTTATATACAGGAGTCAACACCGGGGAGCTGTTTTTT.

The chain recombines TRBV25-1 with TRBJ2-2; 8 bases match TRBD1. The CDR3 loop spans 14 amino acids. Unmatched junction bases numbered 2, after V lost 4 bases and J lost 4 bases. The V gene's germline CDR1 is MGHDK and CDR2 SYGVNS. Here the CDR3 DNA reads TGTGCCAGCAGTGGACAGGGGCCCACCGGGGAGCTGTTTTTT. Its translation is CASSGQGPTGELFF.

This clone was recorded once. The chain combines TRBV7-9 with TRBJ2-7, with 7 bases that match TRBD1. Germline CDR1 is SEHNR and CDR2 is FQNEAQ (reference sequence). V was pared by 3 bases and J by 7 bases, with 9 bases of the junction left unmatched. The CDR3 has 14 residues. The CDR3 spells CASSFKDRYNEQYF. The CDR3 coding sequence is TGTGCCAGCAGCTTCAAGGACAGGTACAATGAGCAGTACTTC.

The J gene is TRBJ2-7, the V gene TRBV5-4; 9 bases match TRBD1. The CDR3 extends over 14 amino acids. Germline V gene lookup returns CDR1 SGHNT and CDR2 YYREEE (reference sequence). V dropped 4 bases and J dropped 1; count of bases not matched to a gene: 3. Written as DNA, the CDR3 is TGTGCCAGCAGCAGGGACAGGGATTCCTACGAGCAGTACTTC. This codes for CASSRDRDSYEQYF. The entire variable domain, with the rest obtained from reference TRBV5-4 and TRBJ2-7, is as follows: ETGVTQSPTHLIKTRGQQVTLRCSSQSGHNTVSWYQQALGQGPQFIFQYYREEENGRGNFPPRFSGLQFPNYSSELNVNALELDDSALYLCASSRDRDSYEQYFGPGTRLTVT.

The chain has TRBV4-2 and TRBJ2-7, with D uncertain. The CDR3 is 14 amino acids. CDR1 is LGHNA, CDR2 YNFKEQ, per germline. Trimming left V 1 base short and J 3 bases short, with 10 bases between. The CDR3 loop reads CASSQGLSNYEQYF. As DNA, the CDR3 is TGTGCCAGCAGCCAAGGGCTCTCAAACTACGAGCAGTACTTC.

The chain joins TRBV7-2 to TRBJ1-5; 10 nucleotides align to TRBD1. The V segment lost 5 bases and the J segment 4 bases; nucleotides outside the gene matches: 8. The CDR3 length is 16 residues. Germline CDR1 reads SGHTA; CDR2 reads FQGNSA. The CDR3 DNA reads TGTGCCAGCAGCCTTGACAGGGGGCGCGGTAATCAGCCCCAGCATTTT. It codes for CASSLDRGRGNQPQHF.

This clone was seen more than once but under ten times. The rearrangement joins TRBV10-3 to TRBJ2-1; 11 bases map to TRBD1. In germline, CDR1 is ENHRY, CDR2 SYGVKD. The CDR3 has 13 amino acids. Unmatched junction bases numbered 5, after V lost 7 bases and J lost 9 bases. CDR3 in amino acids: CAIKGTGGVEQFF. The DNA of the CDR3 is TGTGCCATCAAAGGGACAGGGGGAGTTGAGCAGTTCTTC.

The chain has TRBV5-5 and TRBJ1-1, with a weak D call TRBD1 (5 bases). Germline V gives CDR1 SGHKS, CDR2 YYEKEE (reference sequence). The V and J ends lost 5 bases and 1 base respectively, with 9 bases between them. The CDR3 is made up of 13 amino acids. The DNA for the CDR3 is TGTGCCAGCAGACTTACAGGGAACACTGAAGCTTTCTTT. Translation: CASRLTGNTEAFF.

This rearrangement joins TRBV19 to TRBJ2-7; no reliable D call. CDR3 length equals 13 residues. V shed 5 bases and J shed 0 bases, with 8 bases lying between them. CDR1 is LNHDA, CDR2 SQIVND, per germline (reference sequence). CDR3 sequence (DNA): TGTGCCAGTAGTTTGAGAACCTCCTACGAGCAGTACTTC. It is translated as CASSLRTSYEQYF.

This rearrangement joins TRBV7-8 to TRBJ2-7; no firm D call. V was shortened by 1 base and J by 1 base, with 14 bases between the two germline ends. The CDR3 is 16 residues long. Germline V lookup: CDR1 SGHVS, CDR2 FQNEAQ. CDR3 region: CASSLGPVRGSYEQYF. Here the CDR3 DNA reads TGTGCCAGCAGCTTAGGCCCTGTGCGAGGTTCCTACGAGCAGTACTTC.